This T cell receptor beta chain was captured by sequencing in a study of neurological immune-mediated disorders. This clonotype was observed many times. Its antigen is undetermined. Germline CDR1 is DFQATT and CDR2 is SNEGSKA (reference sequence). This CDR3 is built from 13 residues. V was trimmed by 2 bases and J by 3 bases, leaving 10 bases between them. Overall study findings and caveats: While HTLV-1-associated myelopathy showed the greatest TCR clonal expansion, multiple sclerosis showed the least, falling below healthy controls.

The cDNA was synthesized by means of template-switch 5'RACE, which was carried out with 10-nucleotide random UMIs. Every sequencing run returned over 190 million TCR-beta sequences, which were derived from 15-18 subjects. One entry per CDR3 protein results from TCRdb running MiXCR on the 5' RACE reads. The sample lists some 66,000 distinct CDR3 sequences, around 3.1% seen once, with under 4.5% in the top ten. Unsorted libraries were prepared from 2 million PBMCs that had been stored at -80 C. The rearrangement uses TRBV20-1 and TRBJ1-1, with D possibly being TRBD1 (5 bases). The receptor was derived from a middle-aged man with multiple sclerosis. Sequenced sample: PBMCs. CDR3 in DNA: TGCAGTGCTAGAAGAGGGGCAGACACTGAAGCTTTCTTT. Its protein product is CSARRGADTEAFF.